This passage covers 9 T cell receptor beta chains from one sample sequenced in a study of synovial regulatory T cells in juvenile arthritis. The synovial samples were synovial fluid, paired with peripheral blood from each active arthritis patient. Some clones are missing from TCRdb's copy, which holds only in-frame ones; the method was immunoSEQ multiplex PCR. This sample's table reports about 2,500 clones. Sequencing was done on a sample of Treg cells from the synovium. These receptors all come from a donor between 2 and 29 years old with juvenile idiopathic arthritis.

This clone ranks as medium-sized in terms of frequency. CDR3 loop: CASSNLPDTQYF. The chain has TRBV5-1 and TRBJ2-3. The V gene's germline CDR1 is SGHRS and CDR2 YFSETQ. The CDR3 consists of 12 residues. DNA is not on record.

Its frequency marks this clone as medium-sized. The V gene is TRBV4-1, the J gene TRBJ1-1; TCRdb reports TRBD1, a call that lacks DNA to check it against. This CDR3 has 15 amino acids. No coding sequence is recorded. In germline, CDR1 is MGHRA, CDR2 YSYEKL. The CDR3: CASSQEGQLNTEAFF.

Considering frequency, this clone is medium-sized (0.01 to 0.1%). The genes are TRBV7-2 and TRBJ2-7; TCRdb's D call of TRBD2 is untestable without DNA. Germline-derived CDR1 and CDR2 are SGHTA and FQGNSA. This CDR3 is 15 amino acids long. Only the protein is on record. The CDR3 here is CASSLLAGGSYEQYF.

This clone is classed as medium-sized by frequency. This chain connects TRBV4-2 to TRBJ2-1; TCRdb designates TRBD2, a call that cannot be tested without DNA. Germline CDR1 and CDR2: LGHNA and YNFKEQ. The CDR3 spans 16 residues. No DNA was logged. CDR3 in amino acids: CASSQEAGLAFGEQFF.

This clone is classed as medium-sized by frequency. The chain carries TRBV20-1 and TRBJ1-1; TCRdb's D gene call, TRBD1, goes unchecked for lack of DNA. The CDR3 consists of 11 residues. This entry has no DNA. In germline, CDR1 is DFQATT, CDR2 SNEGSKA (reference sequence). CDR3 protein: CSAPTFTEAFF.

This clone is identified as medium-sized from frequency. This sequence joins TRBV7-2 and TRBJ1-2; TCRdb calls TRBD1, which cannot be checked without DNA. The CDR3 is made up of 15 amino acids. No DNA appears here. The germline gives CDR1 SGHTA, CDR2 FQGNSA. CDR3 amino acids: CASSFGTGTGYGYTF. Full variable domain (remainder filled in from reference TRBV7-2 and TRBJ1-2): GAGVSQSPSNKVTEKGKDVELRCDPISGHTALYWYRQSLGQGLEFLIYFQGNSAPDKSGLPSDRFSAERTGGSVSTLTIQRTQQEDSAVYLCASSFGTGTGYGYTFGSGTRLTVV.

This clone is labeled medium-sized based on frequency. The genes are TRBV19 and TRBJ1-2. Per germline, CDR1 LNHDA and CDR2 SQIVND (reference sequence). This CDR3 spans 17 amino acids. No DNA appears here. The CDR3 protein is CASSIAPGAALTSGYTF.

This clone counts as medium-sized by frequency. The chain joins TRBV6-1 to TRBJ1-1. The CDR3 loop spans 12 amino acids. There is no recorded DNA. Germline V gene data show CDR1 as MNHNS and CDR2 as SASEGT. CDR3 loop: CASTRGVGEAFF.

By frequency, this clone registers medium-sized (0.01 to 0.1%). V gene TRBV6-1 combines with J gene TRBJ1-1; TCRdb designates TRBD1, a call that cannot be tested without DNA. The germline gives CDR1 MNHNS, CDR2 SASEGT. The CDR3 loop spans 18 amino acids. No DNA accompanies this entry. The CDR3 loop is CASSEVLTGRNMNTEAFF.